This T cell receptor beta chain was recorded in a study of T cell therapy after organ transplantation. Study-level information: Therapy products were autologous CMV-specific T cells, peptide-expanded for approximately two weeks. After therapy, patients were monitored for almost 30 weeks. Notes on the study in general: In nonresponders, large pretherapy expansions changed minimally after therapy. Lower pretherapy CD8 clonality went with larger post-therapy fold change.

Sequencing used immunoSEQ multiplex PCR; TCRdb keeps in-frame clones, though not all of them. The data contain 15,000 or so clones, around 86% of them singletons. This CDR3 contains 12 residues. V shed 5 bases and J shed 7 bases, with 12 bases lying between them. CDR1 and CDR2 (germline): SEHNR, FQNEAQ (reference sequence). Details on this clone: The antigen remains unidentified.

Noted time point: 20-29 weeks after completion of therapy. This receptor was obtained from a human patient who had received a solid organ transplant and had CMV disease. Some T cells may be supplied by the graft donor. Sequencing used CD8+ T cells from blood, obtained after autologous CMV-specific T cell therapy. The chain recombines TRBV7-9 with TRBJ2-7, with D unclear. In DNA form, the CDR3 reads TGTGCCAGCAGCCCCATTGTGGGGGAGCAGTACTTC. Translation gives CASSPIVGEQYF.